One and the same sample provided the 22 T cell receptor beta chains below, sequenced in a study of T cells after yellow fever vaccination. MiXCR, run by TCRdb on the 5' RACE reads, gives a single entry per CDR3 protein. The repertoire holds under 600,000 distinct CDR3 sequences, with 21% as singletons. The sample here was PBMCs, taken roughly 23 days after the first yellow fever vaccination. The origin of the receptors is a man younger than 30 who received the YFV17D yellow fever vaccine.

This chain joins TRBV6-5 and TRBJ2-2; the D gene could be TRBD1 or TRBD2 (5 bases each). Germline V gene data show CDR1 as MNHEY and CDR2 as SVGAGI. The CDR3 runs 14 residues. V was clipped by 8 bases and J by 2 bases, with 12 bases between them. Here the CDR3 reads CASCWGRNTGELFF. CDR3 bases: TGTGCCAGCTGTTGGGGGAGAAACACCGGGGAGCTGTTTTTT.

This clonotype was seen only a few times. The V gene is TRBV11-2, the J gene TRBJ2-2; TRBD2 matches 10 bases. In germline, CDR1 is SGHAT, CDR2 FQNNGV. This CDR3 is built from 18 residues. After removal of 2 bases from V and 3 bases from J, the junction contained 9 bases not matched to a gene. CDR3 in DNA: TGTGCCAGCAGCTTACGGTTCCACCTAGCGGGGGACACCGGGGAGCTGTTTTTT. Amino acids: CASSLRFHLAGDTGELFF.

The sample holds a few counts of this clonotype. The gene calls are TRBV6-1 and TRBJ2-1; possible D gene TRBD2, 6 bases. Germline lookup yields CDR1 MNHNS and CDR2 SASEGT. V was cut by 8 bases and J by 5 bases, with 13 bases left in between. CDR3 size: 13 residues. This CDR3 reads CASGGGYDNEQFF. For the CDR3, the DNA is TGTGCCAGCGGTGGAGGGTACGACAATGAGCAGTTCTTC.

The chain combines TRBV13 with TRBJ2-7, with D possibly being TRBD1 (6 bases). The CDR3 extends over 15 amino acids. Trimming took off 1 base at V and 0 bases at J, with 10 bases between the two ends. Germline V gene data show CDR1 as PRHDT and CDR2 as FYEKMQ (reference sequence). CDR3 DNA: TGTGCCAGCAGCTTAGTCGGACAGTTCTCCTACGAGCAGTACTTC. It codes for CASSLVGQFSYEQYF.

Ten or more counts support this clonotype. CDR3 amino acids: CSARSSPGGALQNIQYF. The CDR3 DNA reads TGCAGTGCTAGATCCTCACCTGGGGGCGCGTTACAAAACATTCAGTACTTC. The chain combines TRBV20-1 with TRBJ2-4, with D possibly matching TRBD1 (6 bases). V was shortened by 2 bases and J by 5 bases, with 22 bases between the two germline ends. In germline, CDR1 is DFQATT, CDR2 SNEGSKA (reference sequence). The CDR3 extends over 17 amino acids.

This clonotype has ten or more counts. The rearrangement links TRBV7-2 to TRBJ2-4; weak D call: TRBD2 (7 bases). Germline V gene lookup returns CDR1 SGHTA and CDR2 FQGNSA. V lost 6 bases, J lost 1 base, and 19 bases lay in between. The CDR3 loop spans 17 amino acids. CDR3: CASSSTLGGAAKNIQYF. CDR3 nucleotide sequence: TGTGCCAGCAGTTCGACCCTAGGGGGGGCGGCCAAAAACATTCAGTACTTC.

The chain combines TRBV27 with TRBJ1-6; D remains unclear. Germline V CDR1 and CDR2: MNHEY, SMNVEV (reference sequence). The CDR3 covers 13 residues. The V gene lost 4 bases and the J gene lost 3 bases, with 4 bases spanning the gap. DNA for the CDR3: TGTGCCAGCAGTTCGGGCTATAATTCACCCCTCCACTTT. Translating gives CASSSGYNSPLHF.

This clonotype was seen more than once but under ten times. The V gene is TRBV5-6, the J gene TRBJ2-1; 11 positions agree with TRBD2. The CDR3 has 15 amino acids. V lost 4 bases, J lost 3 bases, and 3 bases stayed unmatched. Germline values: CDR1 SGHDT, CDR2 YYEEEE. CDR3 amino acids: CASSLAGGFYNEQFF. CDR3 sequence (DNA): TGTGCCAGCAGCCTAGCGGGGGGATTCTACAATGAGCAGTTCTTC.

V is TRBV6-1 and J is TRBJ2-2; 8 positions agree with TRBD2. This CDR3 contains 16 residues. Germline V gives CDR1 MNHNS, CDR2 SASEGT. Trimming at V came to 10 bases and at J to 2 bases, leaving 12 bases not matched to a gene. Here the CDR3 reads CATGLAPYLNTGELFF. CDR3 sequence (DNA): TGTGCCACCGGACTAGCTCCGTATTTAAACACCGGGGAGCTGTTTTTT.

This clonotype was seen a few times. The chain has TRBV19 and TRBJ2-7; D uncertain. The germline gives CDR1 LNHDA, CDR2 SQIVND (reference sequence). Trimming removed 5 bases from V and 5 bases from J, with 10 bases in between. The CDR3 contains 12 residues. CDR3 in amino acids: CASSSGSHEQYF. The CDR3 coding sequence is TGTGCCAGTAGTTCGGGTTCCCACGAGCAGTACTTC.

This clonotype was seen only a few times. The J gene is TRBJ2-7, the V gene TRBV20-1, with no clear D. The V end lost 2 bases, the J end lost 0 bases, and 8 bases lay between the germline ends. The germline V gene has CDR1 DFQATT and CDR2 SNEGSKA (reference sequence). The CDR3 loop spans 13 amino acids. CDR3 loop: CSARNQSSYEQYF. CDR3 bases: TGCAGTGCTAGAAATCAGAGCTCCTACGAGCAGTACTTC.

This sequence joins TRBV7-8 and TRBJ1-3, with 7 bases matching TRBD1. The CDR3 has 15 amino acids. Germline-derived CDR1 and CDR2 are SGHVS and FQNEAQ. V shed 0 bases and J 4 bases; nucleotides not matched to a gene: 3. The CDR3 DNA reads as TGTGCCAGCAGCTTAGCAAGGGACAGAGGAAACACCATATATTTT. Residues: CASSLARDRGNTIYF.

In this sample, this clonotype turned up a few times. The chain has TRBV29-1 and TRBJ2-1; D may be TRBD2 (5 bases). In germline, CDR1 is SQVTM, CDR2 ANQGSEA. The CDR3 has 12 residues. V was trimmed by 4 bases and J by 8 bases, leaving 12 bases between them. The CDR3, as DNA: TGCAGCGTTGTCTTAACTAGAGATGAGCAGTTCTTC. Encoded protein: CSVVLTRDEQFF.

This clonotype has just a few counts. The V call is TRBV5-1, the J call TRBJ2-2; 7 bases map to TRBD2. The CDR3 is made up of 15 amino acids. The ends lost 3 bases at V and 1 base at J; junction bases unmatched: 3. CDR1 is SGHRS, CDR2 YFSETQ, per germline. CDR3: CASSWSSGNTGELFF. The CDR3 DNA sequence: TGCGCCAGCAGCTGGTCTAGCGGGAACACCGGGGAGCTGTTTTTT.

This chain connects TRBV6-2 or TRBV6-3 to TRBJ2-1; 9 nucleotides match TRBD2. V was pared by 2 bases and J by 3 bases, with 5 bases of the junction left unmatched. This CDR3 is 16 amino acids long. Germline CDR1 is MNHEY and CDR2 is SVGEGT. The CDR3 DNA is TGTGCCAGCAGTTACGTTTCGCGGGGGGGCTACAATGAGCAGTTCTTC. This sequence encodes CASSYVSRGGYNEQFF.

This sequence joins TRBV7-3 and TRBJ2-5; 10 bases fit TRBD1. With V trimmed by 4 bases and J by 1 base, 3 bases remained unmatched. The CDR3 runs 15 residues. Germline CDR1 reads SGHTA; CDR2 reads FQGTGA. The DNA of the CDR3 is TGTGCCAGCAGCTCGACAGGGGGCTTCCAAGAGACCCAGTACTTC. Translated: CASSSTGGFQETQYF.

This clonotype was picked up many times. CDR3 in amino acids: CSVAFSRNQPQHF. CDR3 coding DNA: TGCAGCGTTGCCTTCTCGCGCAATCAGCCCCAGCATTTT. The chain couples TRBV29-1 to TRBJ1-5; no firm D call. V was cut by 4 bases and J by 2 bases, with 9 bases left in between. CDR3 length equals 13 residues. CDR1 is SQVTM, CDR2 ANQGSEA, per germline.

The chain has TRBV5-1 and TRBJ2-3; 8 bases are a match to TRBD1. Germline CDR1 and CDR2: SGHRS and YFSETQ. The CDR3 extends over 15 amino acids. V trimming: 0 bases; J trimming: 4 bases; junction bases outside the gene matches: 4. This chain's CDR3 is CASSLVQGASDTQYF. CDR3 nucleotide sequence: TGCGCCAGCAGCTTGGTCCAGGGGGCGTCAGATACGCAGTATTTT.

The rearrangement joins TRBV29-1 to TRBJ2-2; D ambiguous. The germline V and J ends were trimmed by 7 bases and 4 bases, with 16 bases remaining between them. CDR1 and CDR2 (germline): SQVTM, ANQGSEA. The CDR3 covers 14 residues. CDR3 amino acids: CSAVDRHSTGELFF. The CDR3 nucleotides are TGCAGCGCGGTGGATCGACACAGCACCGGGGAGCTGTTTTTT.

This clonotype appeared a few times. The rearrangement uses TRBV20-1 and TRBJ1-2; a possible D gene is TRBD1 (5 bases). V was trimmed by 4 bases and J by 9 bases, leaving 12 bases between them. Per the germline V gene, CDR1 is DFQATT and CDR2 is SNEGSKA (reference sequence). The CDR3 runs to 11 residues. CDR3 coding DNA: TGCAGTGCTAAGACAGTAGGAAGCTACACCTTC. The encoded protein is CSAKTVGSYTF.

The chain combines TRBV28 with TRBJ2-7; TRBD2 is a possible D gene (5 bases). The CDR3 runs 15 residues. V lost 2 bases and J 2 bases, leaving 13 bases between the germline ends. Germline V gene lookup returns CDR1 MDHEN and CDR2 SYDVKM. This CDR3 reads CASSLRGSLAYEQYV. The CDR3 region has the DNA TGTGCCAGCAGTTTAAGAGGGTCTCTTGCCTACGAGCAGTACGTC.

The rearrangement joins TRBV29-1 to TRBJ1-3; tentative D call: TRBD1 (5 bases). With 7 bases removed from V and 2 bases from J, the gap between germline ends came to 12 bases. The CDR3 sequence is 13 residues long. CDR1 is SQVTM and CDR2 is ANQGSEA in the germline V gene. CDR3 nucleotide sequence: TGCAGCGCCAAAGGGGTTCCTGGAAACACCATATATTTT. It translates to CSAKGVPGNTIYF.